This is a list of T cell receptor beta chains from one sample in a study of human T cells and chemical hapten exposure. MiXCR was run by TCRdb on the 5' RACE reads, yielding one entry per CDR3 protein. The table lists 130,000 or so distinct CDR3 sequences, 3.5% to 5% of them singletons. Receptors were obtained from a female donor in good health. The CDR3 runs from the conserved cysteine through the conserved F or W. Fields, in order: V gene, J gene, CDR3 protein.

v_gene: TRBV11-1; j_gene: TRBJ2-1; CDR3aa: CASSPFQGTSLFF
v_gene: TRBV27; j_gene: TRBJ2-5; CDR3aa: CASSLSARRQETQYF
v_gene: TRBV5-6; j_gene: TRBJ2-3; CDR3aa: CASNLDASRTDTQYF
v_gene: TRBV20-1; j_gene: TRBJ2-2; CDR3aa: CSARPTPGTGYTGELFF
v_gene: TRBV10-3; j_gene: TRBJ2-7; CDR3aa: CAISERGTYEQYF
v_gene: TRBV2; j_gene: TRBJ2-3; CDR3aa: CASSLLSDTQYF
v_gene: TRBV7-9; j_gene: TRBJ1-1; CDR3aa: CASSSSRTGEAFF
v_gene: TRBV9; j_gene: TRBJ2-7; CDR3aa: CASSVGFQGDAYEQYF
v_gene: TRBV7-2; j_gene: TRBJ2-3; CDR3aa: CASSLGMRDTQYF
v_gene: TRBV5-1; j_gene: TRBJ2-5; CDR3aa: CASSLVAGGGGETQYF
v_gene: TRBV27; j_gene: TRBJ2-7; CDR3aa: CASSLSTTEYYEQYF
v_gene: TRBV15; j_gene: TRBJ1-6; CDR3aa: CATSRGQGNSPLHF
v_gene: TRBV20-1; j_gene: TRBJ2-7; CDR3aa: CSAYRDSTYEQYF
v_gene: TRBV18; j_gene: TRBJ1-3; CDR3aa: CASSRLLDRGSGGNTIYF
v_gene: TRBV6-6; j_gene: TRBJ1-4; CDR3aa: CASSYLTGREKLFF
v_gene: TRBV7-9; j_gene: TRBJ2-3; CDR3aa: CASSFSGVGTDTQYF
v_gene: TRBV7-3; j_gene: TRBJ1-1; CDR3aa: CASSLLSRDTEAFF
v_gene: TRBV7-9; j_gene: TRBJ1-2; CDR3aa: CASSNTANYGYTF
v_gene: TRBV4-3; j_gene: TRBJ1-1; CDR3aa: CASSAGRPLVNTEAFF
v_gene: TRBV25-1; j_gene: TRBJ1-1; CDR3aa: CASSGRPNTEAFF
v_gene: TRBV20-1; j_gene: TRBJ2-5; CDR3aa: CSARVRQGAKETQYF
v_gene: TRBV20-1; j_gene: TRBJ1-5; CDR3aa: CSARDPPGGSNQPQHF